This T cell receptor (beta chain) was observed in a study of shared clonotypes between healthy human individuals. There were no recent acute infections or vaccinations among the donors, who were healthy HIV-negative adults. There were only Caucasian adults among the donors, and all lived in Nashville, Tennessee. Germline assignment: CDR1 SGHRS and CDR2 YFSETQ. The CDR3 sequence is 13 residues long. Deletions cut 4 bases from V and 6 bases from J, with 13 bases between. Each PCR replicate run on unsorted PBMC took in about 0.3 ug DNA, about 30,000 T cell genomes. Ten immunoSEQ deep assay plates were used to sequence the DNA of unsorted PBMCs. Assay: immunoSEQ multiplex PCR; the TCRdb copy retains only in-frame clones and omits some. Among 400,000 to 600,000 clones, more than 75% were seen once, and the ten largest hold around 13%.

The chain is built from TRBV5-1 and TRBJ1-2; D possibly corresponds to TRBD1 (5 bases). Sequenced sample: PBMCs. This TCR derives from a woman aged 40-49 years in good health. Some clones in this sample may be carry-over from other donors' samples. As DNA, the CDR3 is TGCGCCAGCAGCCCCTCCGGGACCGATGGCTACACCTTC. The encoded protein is CASSPSGTDGYTF.